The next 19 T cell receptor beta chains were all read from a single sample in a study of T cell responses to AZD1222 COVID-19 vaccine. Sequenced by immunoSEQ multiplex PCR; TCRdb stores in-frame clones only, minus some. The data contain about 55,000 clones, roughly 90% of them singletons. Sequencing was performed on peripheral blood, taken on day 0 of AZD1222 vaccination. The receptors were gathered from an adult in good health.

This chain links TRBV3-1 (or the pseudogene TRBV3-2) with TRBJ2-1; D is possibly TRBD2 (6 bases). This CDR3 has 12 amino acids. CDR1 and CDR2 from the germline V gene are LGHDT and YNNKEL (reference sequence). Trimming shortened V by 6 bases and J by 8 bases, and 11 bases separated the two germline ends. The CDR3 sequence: CASRTRDYEQFF. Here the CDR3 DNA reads TGTGCCAGCAGAACCCGGGACTATGAGCAGTTCTTC.

The DNA of the CDR3 is TGTGCCAGCAGCCTGACAGTGGAGTTTGCCACCATATATTTT. Protein sequence: CASSLTVEFATIYF. V and J are TRBV28 and TRBJ1-3; a possible D gene is TRBD1 (5 bases). Trimming took off 6 bases at V and 9 bases at J, with 18 bases between the two ends. The CDR3 totals 14 residues. Per the germline V gene, CDR1 is MDHEN and CDR2 is SYDVKM.

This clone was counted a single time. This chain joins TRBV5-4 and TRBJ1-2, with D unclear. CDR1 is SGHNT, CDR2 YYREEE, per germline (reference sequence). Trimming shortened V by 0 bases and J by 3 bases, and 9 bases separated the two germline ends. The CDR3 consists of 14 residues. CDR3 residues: CASSLETTHYGYTF. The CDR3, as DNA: TGTGCCAGCAGCTTGGAAACGACCCACTATGGCTACACCTTC.

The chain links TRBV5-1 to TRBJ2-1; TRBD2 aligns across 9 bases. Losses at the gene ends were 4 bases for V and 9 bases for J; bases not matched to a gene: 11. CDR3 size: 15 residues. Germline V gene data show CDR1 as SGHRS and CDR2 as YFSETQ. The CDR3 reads CASSLSGSNLGEQFF. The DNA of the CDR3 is TGCGCCAGCAGCCTTAGCGGGAGCAATCTGGGTGAGCAGTTCTTC.

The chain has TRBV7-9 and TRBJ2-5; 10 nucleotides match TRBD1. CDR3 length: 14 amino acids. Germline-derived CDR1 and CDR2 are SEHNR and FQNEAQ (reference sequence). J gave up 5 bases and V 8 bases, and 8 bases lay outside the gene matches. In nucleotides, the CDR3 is TGTGCCAGCCGTATGGGACAGGGGACTGAGACCCAGTACTTC. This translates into CASRMGQGTETQYF.

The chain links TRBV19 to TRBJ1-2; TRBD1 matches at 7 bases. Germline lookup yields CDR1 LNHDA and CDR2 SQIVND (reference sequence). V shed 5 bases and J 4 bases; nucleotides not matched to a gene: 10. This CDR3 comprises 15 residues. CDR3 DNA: TGTGCCAGTAGTCCGGGACAGTCCCTTTCCTATGGCTACACCTTC. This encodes CASSPGQSLSYGYTF. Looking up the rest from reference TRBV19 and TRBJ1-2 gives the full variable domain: DGGITQSPKYLFRKEGQNVTLSCEQNLNHDAMYWYRQDPGQGLRLIYYSQIVNDFQKGDIAEGYSVSREKKESFPLTVTSAQKNPTAFYLCASSPGQSLSYGYTFGSGTRLTVV.

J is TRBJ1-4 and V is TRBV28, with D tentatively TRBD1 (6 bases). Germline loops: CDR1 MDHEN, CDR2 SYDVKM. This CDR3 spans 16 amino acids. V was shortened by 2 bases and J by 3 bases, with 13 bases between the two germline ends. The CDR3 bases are TGTGCCAGCAGTTTAGGTGGGGGCCTAGCTAATGAAAAACTGTTTTTT. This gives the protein CASSLGGGLANEKLFF.

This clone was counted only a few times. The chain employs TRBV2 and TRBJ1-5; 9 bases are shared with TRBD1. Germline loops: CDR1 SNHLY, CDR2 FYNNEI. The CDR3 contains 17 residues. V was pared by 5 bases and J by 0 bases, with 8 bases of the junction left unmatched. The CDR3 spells CASSRRDRAYSNQPQHF. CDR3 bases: TGTGCCAGCAGTCGAAGGGACAGGGCCTATAGCAATCAGCCCCAGCATTTT.

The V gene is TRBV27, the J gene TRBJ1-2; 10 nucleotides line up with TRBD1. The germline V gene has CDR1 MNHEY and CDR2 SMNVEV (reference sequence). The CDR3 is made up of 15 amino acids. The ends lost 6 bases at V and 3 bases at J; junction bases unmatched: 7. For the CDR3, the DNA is TGTGCCAGCAGAACTACCGGGACAGGGGACTATGGCTACACCTTC. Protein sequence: CASRTTGTGDYGYTF.

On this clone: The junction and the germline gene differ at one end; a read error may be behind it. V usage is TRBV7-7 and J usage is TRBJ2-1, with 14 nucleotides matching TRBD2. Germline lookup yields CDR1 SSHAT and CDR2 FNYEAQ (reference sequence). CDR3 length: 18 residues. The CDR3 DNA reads TGTGCTAGCAGCAAGGCTCCGGGACTAGCGGGAGTGGTGGGTGAGCAGTTCTTC. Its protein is CASSKAPGLAGVVGEQFF.

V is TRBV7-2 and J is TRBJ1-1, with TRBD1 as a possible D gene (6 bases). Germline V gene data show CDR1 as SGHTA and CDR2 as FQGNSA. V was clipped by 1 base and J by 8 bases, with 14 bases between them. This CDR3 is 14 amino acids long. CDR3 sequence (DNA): TGTGCCAGCAGCTTAGTGAGGACAGAGGAGGAAGCTTTCTTT. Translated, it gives CASSLVRTEEEAFF.

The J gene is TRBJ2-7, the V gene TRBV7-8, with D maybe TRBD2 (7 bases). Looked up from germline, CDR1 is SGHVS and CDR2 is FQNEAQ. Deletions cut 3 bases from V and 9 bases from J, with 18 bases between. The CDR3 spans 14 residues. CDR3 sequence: CASSFLTGGGGQYF. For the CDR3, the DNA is TGTGCCAGCAGCTTTCTGACGGGAGGAGGGGGGCAGTACTTC.

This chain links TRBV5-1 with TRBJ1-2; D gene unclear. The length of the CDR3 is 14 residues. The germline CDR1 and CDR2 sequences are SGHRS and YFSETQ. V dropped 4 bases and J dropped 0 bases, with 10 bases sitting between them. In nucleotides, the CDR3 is TGCGCCAGCAGCCCTGCCGGAGCTAACTATGGCTACACCTTC. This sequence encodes CASSPAGANYGYTF.

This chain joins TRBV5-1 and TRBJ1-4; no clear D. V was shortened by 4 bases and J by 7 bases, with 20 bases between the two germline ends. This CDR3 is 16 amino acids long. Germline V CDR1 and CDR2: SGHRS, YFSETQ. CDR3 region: CASSTSAWGVGEKLFF. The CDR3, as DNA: TGCGCCAGCAGCACCTCCGCGTGGGGAGTAGGTGAAAAACTGTTTTTT.

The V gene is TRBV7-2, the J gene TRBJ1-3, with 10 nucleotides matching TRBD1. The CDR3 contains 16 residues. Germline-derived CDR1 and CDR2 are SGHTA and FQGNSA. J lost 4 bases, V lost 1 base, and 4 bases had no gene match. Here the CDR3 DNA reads TGTGCCAGCAGCTTAGGAGGGACAGGGGTGGGAAACACCATATATTTT. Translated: CASSLGGTGVGNTIYF. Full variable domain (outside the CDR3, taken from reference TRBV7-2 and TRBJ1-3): GAGVSQSPSNKVTEKGKDVELRCDPISGHTALYWYRQSLGQGLEFLIYFQGNSAPDKSGLPSDRFSAERTGGSVSTLTIQRTQQEDSAVYLCASSLGGTGVGNTIYFGEGSWLTVV.

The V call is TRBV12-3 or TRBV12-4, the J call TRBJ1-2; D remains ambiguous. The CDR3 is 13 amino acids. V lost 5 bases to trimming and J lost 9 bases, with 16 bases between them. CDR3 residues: CASSSLNIGSYTF. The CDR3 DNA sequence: TGTGCCAGCAGTAGCCTCAATATAGGAAGCTACACCTTC.

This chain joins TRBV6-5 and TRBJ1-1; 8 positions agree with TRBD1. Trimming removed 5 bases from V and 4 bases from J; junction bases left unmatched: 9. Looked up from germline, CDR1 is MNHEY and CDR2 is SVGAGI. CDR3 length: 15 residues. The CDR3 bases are TGTGCCAGCAGTAAATCGGACAGGGTGGGCACTGAAGCTTTCTTT. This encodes CASSKSDRVGTEAFF.

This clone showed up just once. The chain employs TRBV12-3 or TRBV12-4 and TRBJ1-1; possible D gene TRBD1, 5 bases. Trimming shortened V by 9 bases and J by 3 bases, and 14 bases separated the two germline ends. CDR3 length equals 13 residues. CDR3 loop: CASNGGGYTEAFF. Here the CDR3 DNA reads TGTGCCAGTAACGGTGGGGGTTACACTGAAGCTTTCTTT.

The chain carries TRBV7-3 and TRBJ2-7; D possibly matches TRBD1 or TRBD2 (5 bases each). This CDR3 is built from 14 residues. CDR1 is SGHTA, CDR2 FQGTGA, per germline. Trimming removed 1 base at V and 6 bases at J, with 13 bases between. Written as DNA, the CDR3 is TGTGCCAGCAGCTTAAAGCAGGGAGTAGGCGAGCAGTACTTC. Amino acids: CASSLKQGVGEQYF.